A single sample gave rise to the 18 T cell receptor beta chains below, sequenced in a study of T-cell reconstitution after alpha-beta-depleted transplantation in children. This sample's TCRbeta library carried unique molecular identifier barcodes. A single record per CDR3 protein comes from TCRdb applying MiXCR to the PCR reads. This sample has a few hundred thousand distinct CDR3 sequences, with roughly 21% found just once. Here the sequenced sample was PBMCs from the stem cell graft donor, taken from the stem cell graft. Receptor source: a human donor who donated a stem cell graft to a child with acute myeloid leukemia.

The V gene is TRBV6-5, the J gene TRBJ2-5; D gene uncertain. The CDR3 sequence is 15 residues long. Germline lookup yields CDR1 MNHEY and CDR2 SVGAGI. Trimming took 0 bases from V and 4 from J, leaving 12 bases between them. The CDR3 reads CASSYSGRLAETQYF. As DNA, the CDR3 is TGTGCCAGCAGTTACTCGGGCAGGTTGGCAGAGACCCAGTACTTC.

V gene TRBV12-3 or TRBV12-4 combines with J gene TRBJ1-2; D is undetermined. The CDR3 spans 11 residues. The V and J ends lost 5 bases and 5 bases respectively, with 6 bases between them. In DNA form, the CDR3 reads TGTGCCAGCAGTGAGGCATATGGCTACACCTTC. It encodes CASSEAYGYTF.

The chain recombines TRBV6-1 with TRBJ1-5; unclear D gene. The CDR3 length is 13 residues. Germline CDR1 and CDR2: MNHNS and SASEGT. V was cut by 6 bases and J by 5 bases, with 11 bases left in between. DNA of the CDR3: TGTGCCAGCAGGGACCTCTTGTATCAGCCCCAGCATTTT. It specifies CASRDLLYQPQHF.

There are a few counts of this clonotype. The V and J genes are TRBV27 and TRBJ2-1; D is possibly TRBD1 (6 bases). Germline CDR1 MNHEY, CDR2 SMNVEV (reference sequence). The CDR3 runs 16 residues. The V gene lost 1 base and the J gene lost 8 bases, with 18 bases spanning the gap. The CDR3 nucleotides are TGTGCCAGCAGTTTATTGGGACACCAAAAGGGCGATGAGCAGTTCTTC. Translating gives CASSLLGHQKGDEQFF.

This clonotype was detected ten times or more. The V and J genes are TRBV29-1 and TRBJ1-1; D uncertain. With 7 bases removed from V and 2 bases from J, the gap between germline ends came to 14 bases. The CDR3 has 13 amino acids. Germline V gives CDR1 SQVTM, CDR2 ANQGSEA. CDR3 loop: CSGARQINTEAFF. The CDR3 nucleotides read TGCAGCGGGGCCCGGCAGATTAACACTGAAGCTTTCTTT.

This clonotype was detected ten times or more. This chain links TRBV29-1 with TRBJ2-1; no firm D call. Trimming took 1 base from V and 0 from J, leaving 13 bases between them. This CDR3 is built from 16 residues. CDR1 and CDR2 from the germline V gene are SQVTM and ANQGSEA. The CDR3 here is CSVEGSQHSSYNEQFF. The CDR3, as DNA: TGCAGCGTTGAAGGATCACAACACAGCTCCTACAATGAGCAGTTCTTC.

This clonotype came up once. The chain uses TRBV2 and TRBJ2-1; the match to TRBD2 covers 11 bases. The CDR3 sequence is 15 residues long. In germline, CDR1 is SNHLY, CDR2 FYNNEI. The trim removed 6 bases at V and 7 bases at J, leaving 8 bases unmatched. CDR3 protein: CASSVSGRADNEQFF. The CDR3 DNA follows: TGTGCCAGCAGCGTTAGCGGGAGGGCCGATAATGAGCAGTTCTTC. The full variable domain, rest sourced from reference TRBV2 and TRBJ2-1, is EPEVTQTPSHQVTQMGQEVILRCVPISNHLYFYWYRQILGQKVEFLVSFYNNEISEKSEIFDDQFSVERPDGSNFTLKIRSTKLEDSAMYFCASSVSGRADNEQFFGPGTRLTVL.

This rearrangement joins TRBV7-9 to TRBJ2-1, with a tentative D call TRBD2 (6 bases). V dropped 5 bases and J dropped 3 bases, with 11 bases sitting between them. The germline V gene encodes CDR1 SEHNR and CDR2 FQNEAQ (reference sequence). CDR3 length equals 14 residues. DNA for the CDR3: TGTGCCAGCAGCCCCATGACTAGCTACAATGAGCAGTTCTTC. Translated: CASSPMTSYNEQFF.

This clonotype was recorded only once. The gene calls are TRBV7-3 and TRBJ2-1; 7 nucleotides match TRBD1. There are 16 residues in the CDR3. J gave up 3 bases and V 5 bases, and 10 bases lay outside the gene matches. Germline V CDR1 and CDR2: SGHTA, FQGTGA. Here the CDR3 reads CASSQTGTVSYNEQFF. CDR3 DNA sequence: TGTGCCAGCAGCCAAACTGGGACAGTCAGCTACAATGAGCAGTTCTTC.

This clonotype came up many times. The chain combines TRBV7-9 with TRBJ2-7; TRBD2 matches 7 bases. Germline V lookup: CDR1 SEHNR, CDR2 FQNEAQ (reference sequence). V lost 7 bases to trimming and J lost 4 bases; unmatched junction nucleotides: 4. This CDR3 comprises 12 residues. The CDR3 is CASTPGGYEQYF. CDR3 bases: TGTGCCAGCACCCCGGGGGGATACGAGCAGTACTTC. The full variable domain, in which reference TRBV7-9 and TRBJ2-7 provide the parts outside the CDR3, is DTGVSQNPRHKITKRGQNVTFRCDPISEHNRLYWYRQTLGQGPEFLTYFQNEAQLEKSRLLSDRFSAERPKGSFSTLEIQRTEQGDSAMYLCASTPGGYEQYFGPGTRLTVT.

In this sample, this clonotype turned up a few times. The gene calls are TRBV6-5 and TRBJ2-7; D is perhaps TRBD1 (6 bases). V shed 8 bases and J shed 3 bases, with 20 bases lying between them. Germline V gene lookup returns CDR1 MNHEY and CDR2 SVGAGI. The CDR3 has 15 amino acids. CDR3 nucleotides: TGTGCCAGCGGCAAAACAGGGTTGTTGGACTACGAGCAGTACTTC. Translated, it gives CASGKTGLLDYEQYF.

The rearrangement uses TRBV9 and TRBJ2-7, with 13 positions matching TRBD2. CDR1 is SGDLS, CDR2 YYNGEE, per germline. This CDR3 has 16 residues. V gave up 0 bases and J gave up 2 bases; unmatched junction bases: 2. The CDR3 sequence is CASSVEGTSGTYEQYF. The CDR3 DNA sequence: TGTGCCAGCAGCGTAGAGGGGACTAGCGGGACCTACGAGCAGTACTTC.

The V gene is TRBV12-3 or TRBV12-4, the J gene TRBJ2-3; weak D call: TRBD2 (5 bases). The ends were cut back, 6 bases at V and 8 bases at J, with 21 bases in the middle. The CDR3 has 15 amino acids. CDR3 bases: TGTGCCAGCAGCCACTGGACCCGACATGCGGGTACGCAGTATTTT. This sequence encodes CASSHWTRHAGTQYF.

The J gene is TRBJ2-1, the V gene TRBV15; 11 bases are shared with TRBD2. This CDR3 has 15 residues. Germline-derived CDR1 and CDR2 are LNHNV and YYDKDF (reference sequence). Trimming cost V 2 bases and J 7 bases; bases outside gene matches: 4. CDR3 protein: CATSRSGTSGNEQFF. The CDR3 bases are TGTGCCACCAGCAGATCAGGGACTAGCGGTAATGAGCAGTTCTTC.

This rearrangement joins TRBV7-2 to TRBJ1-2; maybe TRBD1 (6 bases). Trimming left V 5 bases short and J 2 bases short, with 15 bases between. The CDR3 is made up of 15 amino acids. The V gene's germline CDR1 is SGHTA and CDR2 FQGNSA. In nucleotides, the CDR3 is TGTGCCAGCAGCCAGCAGGGGCAAGGGAACTATGGCTACACCTTC. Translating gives CASSQQGQGNYGYTF.

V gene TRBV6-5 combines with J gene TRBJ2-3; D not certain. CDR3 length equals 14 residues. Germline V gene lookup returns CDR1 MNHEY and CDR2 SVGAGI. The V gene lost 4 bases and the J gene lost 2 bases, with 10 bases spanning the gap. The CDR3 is CASSSVLDTDTQYF. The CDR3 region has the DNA TGTGCCAGCAGTTCAGTATTGGACACAGATACGCAGTATTTT.

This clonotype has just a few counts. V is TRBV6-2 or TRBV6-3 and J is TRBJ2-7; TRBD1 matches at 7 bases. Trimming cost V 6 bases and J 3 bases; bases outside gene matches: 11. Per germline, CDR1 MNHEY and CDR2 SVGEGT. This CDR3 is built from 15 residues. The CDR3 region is CASRSLTGMIYEQYF. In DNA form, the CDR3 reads TGTGCCAGCAGATCCCTGACAGGGATGATCTACGAGCAGTACTTC.

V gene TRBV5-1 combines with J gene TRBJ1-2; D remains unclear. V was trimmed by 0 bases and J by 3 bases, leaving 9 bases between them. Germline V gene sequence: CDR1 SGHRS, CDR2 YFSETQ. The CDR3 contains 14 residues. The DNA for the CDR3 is TGCGCCAGCAGCTTGGAGGAGCGCGACTATGGCTACACCTTC. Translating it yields CASSLEERDYGYTF.